This TCR beta chain was sequenced during a study of control samples from healthy donors and cancer patients. This CDR3 is 14 amino acids long. Trimming removed 7 bases from V and 7 bases from J, with 17 bases in between. Germline assignment: CDR1 MDHEN and CDR2 SYDVKM. TCRdb keeps only in-frame clones here, not all; method: immunoSEQ multiplex PCR. The sample carries about 180,000 clones, approximately 90% recorded once. The source is a man aged 30 to 39 in good health. The chain carries TRBV28 and TRBJ1-5; possible D gene TRBD1, 6 bases. Sequencing input: blood. As DNA, the CDR3 is TGTGCCAGCACCGAAGGGGGACTGGGCCAGCCCCAGCATTTT. It is translated as CASTEGGLGQPQHF.